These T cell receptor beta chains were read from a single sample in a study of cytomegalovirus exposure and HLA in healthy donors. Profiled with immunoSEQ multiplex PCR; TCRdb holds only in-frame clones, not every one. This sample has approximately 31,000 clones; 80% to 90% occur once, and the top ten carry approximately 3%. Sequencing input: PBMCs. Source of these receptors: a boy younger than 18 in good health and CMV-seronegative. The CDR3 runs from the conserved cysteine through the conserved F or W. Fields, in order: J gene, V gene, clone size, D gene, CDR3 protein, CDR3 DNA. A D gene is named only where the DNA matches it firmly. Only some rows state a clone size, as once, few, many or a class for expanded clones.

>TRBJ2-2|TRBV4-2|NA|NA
CASSQEAEIRAGELFF
TGTGCCAGCAGCCAAGAAGCAGAAATCAGGGCCGGGGAGCTGTTTTTT
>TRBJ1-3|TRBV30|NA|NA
CAWRRAGVVTGNTIYF
TGTGCCTGGAGAAGAGCAGGGGTAGTAACTGGAAACACCATATATTTT
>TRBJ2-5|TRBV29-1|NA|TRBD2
CSVGTSGGVETQYF
TGCAGCGTCGGGACTAGCGGGGGGGTAGAGACCCAGTACTTC
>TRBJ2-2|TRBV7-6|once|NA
CASSSWDIANTGELFF
TGTGCCAGCAGTTCGTGGGACATAGCGAACACCGGGGAGCTGTTTTTT
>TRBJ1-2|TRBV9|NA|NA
CASSVDGDRRDGYTF
TGTGCCAGCAGCGTAGATGGAGATCGGCGGGATGGCTACACCTTC
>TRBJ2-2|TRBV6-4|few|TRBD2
CASSDAGGNTGELFF
TGTGCCAGCAGTGACGCGGGGGGAAACACCGGGGAGCTGTTTTTT
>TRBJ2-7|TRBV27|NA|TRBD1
CASSPGTGGYEQYF
TGTGCCAGCAGTCCCGGGACAGGGGGCTACGAGCAGTACTTC
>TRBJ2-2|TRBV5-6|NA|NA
CASSWLGEANTGELFF
TGTGCCAGCAGCTGGTTAGGAGAGGCGAACACCGGGGAGCTGTTTTTT
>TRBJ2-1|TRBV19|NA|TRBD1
CASSLGTGSGEEQFF
TGTGCCAGTAGCCTCGGGACAGGGTCGGGGGAAGAGCAGTTCTTC
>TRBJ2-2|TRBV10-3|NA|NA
CAISESIMGGIGELFF
TGTGCCATCAGTGAGTCGATTATGGGGGGTATCGGGGAGCTGTTTTTT
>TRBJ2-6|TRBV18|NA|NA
CASSPRFQGTGANVLTF
TGTGCCAGCTCACCACGGTTTCAGGGGACTGGGGCCAACGTCCTGACTTTC
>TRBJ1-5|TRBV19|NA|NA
CASSISGGSQPQHF
TGTGCCAGTAGTATATCTGGGGGGAGTCAGCCCCAGCATTTT
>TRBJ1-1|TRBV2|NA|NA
CASSGQARAVTEAFF
TGTGCCAGCAGTGGTCAGGCCAGGGCAGTCACTGAAGCTTTCTTT
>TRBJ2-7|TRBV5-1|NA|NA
CASSSVDRHEQYF
TGCGCCAGCAGCTCCGTGGACAGACACGAGCAGTACTTC
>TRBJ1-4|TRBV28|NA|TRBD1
CASSSRWSGGWEKLFF
TGTGCCAGCAGTTCCCGGTGGTCAGGGGGCTGGGAAAAACTGTTTTTT
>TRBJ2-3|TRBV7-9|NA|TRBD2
CASSSQRGGTDTQYF
TGTGCCAGCAGCTCTCAGCGGGGGGGCACAGATACGCAGTATTTT
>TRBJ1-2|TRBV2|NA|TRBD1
CASSEYRGGAYGYTF
TGTGCCAGCAGTGAATACAGGGGGGGGGCCTATGGCTACACCTTC
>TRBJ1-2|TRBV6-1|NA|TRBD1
CASSAETGSSYGYTF
TGTGCCAGCAGCGCGGAGACAGGGTCAAGCTATGGCTACACCTTC
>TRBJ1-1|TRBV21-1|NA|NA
CASGPQEVSNTEAFF
TGTGCCAGCGGGCCCCAAGAAGTATCGAACACTGAAGCTTTCTTT
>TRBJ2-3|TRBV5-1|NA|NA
CASSLGGIEADTQYF
TGCGCCAGCAGCTTGGGTGGAATCGAGGCAGATACGCAGTATTTT
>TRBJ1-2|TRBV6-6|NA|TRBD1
CASSYEGQAANYGYTF
TGTGCCAGCAGTTACGAAGGACAGGCTGCTAACTATGGCTACACCTTC
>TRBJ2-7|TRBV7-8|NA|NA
CASSILPQAYEQYF
TGTGCCAGCAGCATCTTACCTCAGGCCTACGAGCAGTACTTC
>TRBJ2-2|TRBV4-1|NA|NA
CASSRTNTGELFF
TGCGCCAGCAGCCGTACGAACACCGGGGAGCTGTTTTTT
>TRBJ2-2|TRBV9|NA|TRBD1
CASSAITGAPTGELFF
TGTGCCAGCAGCGCAATTACAGGGGCCCCAACCGGGGAGCTGTTTTTT
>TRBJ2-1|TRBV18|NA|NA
CASSRTLEPPYNEQFF
TGTGCCAGCTCACGGACTTTAGAGCCTCCCTACAATGAGCAGTTCTTC
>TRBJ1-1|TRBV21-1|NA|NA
CASSPRAFF
TGTGCCAGCAGTCCTCGAGCTTTCTTT
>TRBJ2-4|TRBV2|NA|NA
CASTRQHAAKNIQYF
TGTGCCAGCACACGACAGCACGCAGCCAAAAACATTCAGTACTTC
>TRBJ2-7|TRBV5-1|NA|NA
CASSPARDISYEQYF
TGCGCCAGCAGCCCAGCCCGGGACATTTCCTACGAGCAGTACTTC
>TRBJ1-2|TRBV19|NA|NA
CASSTLSWSGGYTF
TGTGCCAGTAGTACCCTCAGTTGGTCCGGGGGCTACACCTTC
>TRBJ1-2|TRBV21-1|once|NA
CASSKVAGHNYGYTF
TGTGCCAGCAGCAAAGTCGCAGGGCACAACTATGGCTACACCTTC
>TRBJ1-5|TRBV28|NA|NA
CASSSGIYQPQHF
TGTGCCAGCAGTTCAGGGATCTATCAGCCCCAGCATTTT
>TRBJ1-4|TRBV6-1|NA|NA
CASSDCPSLLVDNEKLFF
TGTGCCAGCAGTGACTGTCCAAGTCTCCTAGTCGACAATGAAAAACTGTTTTTT
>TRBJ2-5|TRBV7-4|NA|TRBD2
CASSFRLAGGKRYQETQYF
TGTGCCAGCAGCTTTCGACTAGCGGGGGGGAAGCGGTACCAAGAGACCCAGTACTTC
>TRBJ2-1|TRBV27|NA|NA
CASSPDRTPSYNEQFF
TGTGCCAGCAGTCCAGACAGGACACCTTCCTACAATGAGCAGTTCTTC
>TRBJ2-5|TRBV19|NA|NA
CASSISIGRGEETQYF
TGTGCCAGTAGTATATCGATCGGAAGGGGCGAGGAGACCCAGTACTTC
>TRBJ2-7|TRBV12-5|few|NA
CASGSWAVPYEQYF
TGTGCTAGTGGTTCGTGGGCAGTCCCCTACGAGCAGTACTTC
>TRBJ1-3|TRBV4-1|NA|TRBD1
CASSQGVTGGFSGNTIYF
TGCGCCAGCAGCCAAGGGGTGACAGGGGGATTCTCTGGAAACACCATATATTTT
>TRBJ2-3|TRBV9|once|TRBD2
CASGSGGAVDTQYF
TGTGCCAGCGGTAGCGGGGGGGCCGTCGATACGCAGTATTTT
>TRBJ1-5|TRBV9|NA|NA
CASSVGGTNQPQHF
TGTGCCAGCAGCGTAGGGGGCACCAATCAGCCCCAGCATTTT
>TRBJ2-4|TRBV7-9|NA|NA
CASSLGADLAKNIQYF
TGTGCCAGCAGCTTAGGGGCAGATCTAGCCAAAAACATTCAGTACTTC
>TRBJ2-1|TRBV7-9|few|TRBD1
CASSSGQGQNNEQFF
TGTGCCAGCAGCTCCGGACAGGGTCAGAACAATGAGCAGTTCTTC
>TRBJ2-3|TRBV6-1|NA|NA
CASSDDLEGPGTDTQYF
TGTGCCAGCAGTGATGATCTAGAGGGCCCGGGCACAGATACGCAGTATTTT
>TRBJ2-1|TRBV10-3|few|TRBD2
CAVSGTSGGSPYNEQFF
TGTGCCGTTTCTGGGACTAGCGGGGGTTCTCCCTACAATGAGCAGTTCTTC
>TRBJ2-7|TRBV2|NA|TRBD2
CASSPTGSSGTYEQYF
TGTGCCAGCAGTCCAACGGGGTCTAGCGGAACCTACGAGCAGTACTTC
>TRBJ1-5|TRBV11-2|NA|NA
CASSFGGNSNQPQHF
TGTGCCAGCAGCTTCGGGGGGAATAGCAATCAGCCCCAGCATTTT
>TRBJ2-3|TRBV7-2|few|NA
CASSSSTDTQYF
TGTGCCAGCAGCTCTTCCACAGATACGCAGTATTTT
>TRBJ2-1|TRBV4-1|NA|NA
CASSPKGRGGALKNNEQFF
TGCGCCAGCAGCCCCAAAGGGAGGGGGGGGGCGTTAAAAAACAATGAGCAGTTCTTC
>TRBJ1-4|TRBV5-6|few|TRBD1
CASSLGQGYNEKLFF
TGTGCCAGCAGCTTAGGACAGGGGTATAATGAAAAACTGTTTTTT
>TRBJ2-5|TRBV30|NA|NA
CACQATGNQETQYF
TGTGCCTGTCAAGCGACAGGTAACCAAGAGACCCAGTACTTC
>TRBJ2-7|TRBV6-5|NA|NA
CASSYSGRSSYEQYF
TGTGCCAGCAGTTACTCAGGGAGGAGCTCCTACGAGCAGTACTTC
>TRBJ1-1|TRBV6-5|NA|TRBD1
CASSPTGLNTEAFF
TGTGCCAGCAGCCCGACAGGGCTGAACACTGAAGCTTTCTTT
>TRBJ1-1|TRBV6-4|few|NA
CASSDSSRATEAFF
TGTGCCAGCAGTGACTCGAGCAGGGCCACTGAAGCTTTCTTT
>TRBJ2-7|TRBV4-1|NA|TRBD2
CASSQEPLAGPPSYEQYF
TGCGCCAGCAGCCAAGAACCACTAGCGGGACCTCCGTCCTACGAGCAGTACTTC
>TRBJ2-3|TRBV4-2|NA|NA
CASRLDSPPTQYF
TGTGCCAGCAGACTCGACAGCCCCCCCACGCAGTATTTT
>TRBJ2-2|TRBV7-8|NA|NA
CASRVEANTGELFF
TGTGCCAGCAGGGTAGAGGCGAACACCGGGGAGCTGTTTTTT
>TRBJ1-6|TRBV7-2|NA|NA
CASSLHRAQNSPLHF
TGTGCCAGCAGCTTACACAGGGCACAAAATTCACCCCTCCACTTT
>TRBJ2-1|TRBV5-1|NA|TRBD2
CASSRIAGGNNEQFF
TGCGCCAGCAGCAGGATAGCGGGGGGGAACAATGAGCAGTTCTTC
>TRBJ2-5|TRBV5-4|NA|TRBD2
CASSPGTIGTQETQYF
TGTGCCAGCAGCCCCGGGACTATCGGAACCCAAGAGACCCAGTACTTC